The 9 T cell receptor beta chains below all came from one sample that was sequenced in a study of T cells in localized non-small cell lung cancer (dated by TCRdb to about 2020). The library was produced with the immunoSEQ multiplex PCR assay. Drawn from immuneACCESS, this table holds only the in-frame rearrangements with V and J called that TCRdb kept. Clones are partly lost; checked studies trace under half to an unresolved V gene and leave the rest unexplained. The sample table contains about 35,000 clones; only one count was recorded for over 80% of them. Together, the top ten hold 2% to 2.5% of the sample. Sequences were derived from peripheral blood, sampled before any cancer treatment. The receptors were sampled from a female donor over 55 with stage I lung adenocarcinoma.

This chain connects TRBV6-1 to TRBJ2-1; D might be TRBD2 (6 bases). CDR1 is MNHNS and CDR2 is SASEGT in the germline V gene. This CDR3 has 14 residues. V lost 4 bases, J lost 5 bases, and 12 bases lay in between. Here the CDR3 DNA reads TGTGCCAGCAGTGGTTACTGGAGGGACAATGAGCAGTTCTTC. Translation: CASSGYWRDNEQFF.

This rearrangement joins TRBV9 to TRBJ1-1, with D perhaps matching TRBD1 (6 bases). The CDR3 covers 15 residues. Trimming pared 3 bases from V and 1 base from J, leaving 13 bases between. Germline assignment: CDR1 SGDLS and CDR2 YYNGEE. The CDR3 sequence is CASSETGTTNTEAFF. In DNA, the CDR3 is TGTGCCAGCAGCGAGACCGGGACAACGAACACTGAAGCTTTCTTT.

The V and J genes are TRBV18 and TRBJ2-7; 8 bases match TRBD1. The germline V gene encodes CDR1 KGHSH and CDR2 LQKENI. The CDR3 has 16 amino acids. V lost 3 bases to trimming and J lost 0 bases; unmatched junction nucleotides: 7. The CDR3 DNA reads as TGTGCCAGCTCACCCCCGACAGGGGACCACTCCTACGAGCAGTACTTC. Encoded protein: CASSPPTGDHSYEQYF.

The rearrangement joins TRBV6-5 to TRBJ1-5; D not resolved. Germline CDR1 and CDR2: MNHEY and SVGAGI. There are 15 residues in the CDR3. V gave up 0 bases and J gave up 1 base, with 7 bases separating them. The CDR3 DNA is TGTGCCAGCAGTTACTCGAGAACGAGCAATCAGCCCCAGCATTTT. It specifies CASSYSRTSNQPQHF.

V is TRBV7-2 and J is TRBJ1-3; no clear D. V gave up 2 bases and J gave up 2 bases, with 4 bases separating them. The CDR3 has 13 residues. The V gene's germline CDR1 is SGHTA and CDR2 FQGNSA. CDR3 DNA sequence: TGTGCCAGCAGCTTATTGGCTGGAAACACCATATATTTT. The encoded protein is CASSLLAGNTIYF.

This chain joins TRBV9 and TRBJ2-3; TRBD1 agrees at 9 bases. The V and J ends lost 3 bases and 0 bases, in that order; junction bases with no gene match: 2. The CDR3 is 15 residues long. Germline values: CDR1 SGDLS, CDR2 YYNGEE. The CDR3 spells CASSAGTGSTDTQYF. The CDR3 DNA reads TGTGCCAGCAGCGCCGGGACAGGGAGCACAGATACGCAGTATTTT.

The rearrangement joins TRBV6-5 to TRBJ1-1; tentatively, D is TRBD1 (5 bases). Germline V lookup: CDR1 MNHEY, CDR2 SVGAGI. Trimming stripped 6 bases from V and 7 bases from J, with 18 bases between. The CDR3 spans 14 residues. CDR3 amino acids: CASSPDRVTYEAFF. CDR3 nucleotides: TGTGCCAGCAGCCCCGACAGAGTAACCTATGAAGCTTTCTTT.

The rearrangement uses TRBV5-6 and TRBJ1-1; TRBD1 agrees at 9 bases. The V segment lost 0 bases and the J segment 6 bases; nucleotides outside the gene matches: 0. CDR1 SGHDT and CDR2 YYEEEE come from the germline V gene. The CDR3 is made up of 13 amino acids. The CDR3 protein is CASSLGDRAEAFF. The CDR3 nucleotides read TGTGCCAGCAGCTTGGGGGACAGGGCTGAAGCTTTCTTT.

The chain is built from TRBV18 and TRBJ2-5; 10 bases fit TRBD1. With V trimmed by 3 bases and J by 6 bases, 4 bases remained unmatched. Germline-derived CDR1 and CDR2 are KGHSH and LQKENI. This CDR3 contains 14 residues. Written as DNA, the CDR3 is TGTGCCAGCTCACCGCGACAGGGGGCGAAGACCCAGTACTTC. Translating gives CASSPRQGAKTQYF.